The rows below give T cell receptor beta chains drawn from one sample of a study of early T cells in non-severe SARS-CoV-2 infection. TCRdb fed the 5' RACE reads into MiXCR, producing one record per CDR3 protein. The sample carries approximately 80,000 distinct CDR3 sequences, approximately 10% recorded once. The sample here was whole blood, taken at baseline. The receptors were sampled from an adult who was a healthcare worker with PCR-confirmed SARS-CoV-2 infection or an uninfected control (not recorded which). The CDR3 runs from the conserved cysteine through the conserved F or W. A D gene is named only where the DNA matches it firmly. Some rows have no size entry. The others give once, few or many, or a class for an expanded clone.

J	size	V	D	length	DNA	CDR3
TRBJ1-2	-	TRBV28	-	13	TGTGCCAGCAGTCCTCCGGGAGGCTATGGCTACACCTTC	CASSPPGGYGYTF
TRBJ1-1	few	TRBV29-1	-	11	TGCAGCCCGACAGGTGTCACTGAAGCTTTCTTT	CSPTGVTEAFF
TRBJ2-1	many	TRBV6-2/TRBV6-3	-	13	TGTGCCAGCAGTCCCACGAGGTTGCATGAGCAGTTCTTC	CASSPTRLHEQFF
TRBJ1-5	few	TRBV6-2/TRBV6-3	TRBD1	16	TGTGCCAGCAGTTACGCCCCGGACAGGGTCGATCAGCCCCAGCATTTT	CASSYAPDRVDQPQHF
TRBJ1-6	-	TRBV18	-	12	TGTGCCAGCTCACCCGACGATTCACCCCTCCACTTT	CASSPDDSPLHF
TRBJ1-6	few	TRBV6-4	-	15	TGTGCCAGCAGTGAAAAACCGGCCGGTAATTCACCCCTCCACTTT	CASSEKPAGNSPLHF
TRBJ2-5	many	TRBV7-2	TRBD2	16	TGTGCCAGCAGCCAAAAGAGCAGGGACTACGGGCGGACCCAGTACTTC	CASSQKSRDYGRTQYF
TRBJ2-5	many	TRBV20-1	-	14	TGCAGTGCTCGCGACTTCCGGGGACAAGAGACCCAGTACTTC	CSARDFRGQETQYF
TRBJ2-1	-	TRBV14	-	17	TGTGCCAGCAGCCAAGCAAGCTGGGCACTAGTCGTCAATGAGCAGTTCTTC	CASSQASWALVVNEQFF
TRBJ2-7	-	TRBV15	TRBD1	15	TGTGCCACCAGCAGAGTGATACAGGGGGCGGACGAGCAGTACTTC	CATSRVIQGADEQYF
TRBJ1-2	-	TRBV20-1	TRBD1	13	TGCAGTGCGCTAATGTTCCAGGGGGATGGCTACACCTTC	CSALMFQGDGYTF
TRBJ1-1	-	TRBV28	-	13	TGTGCCAGCACCGTGACGAAGAACACTGAAGCTTTCTTT	CASTVTKNTEAFF
TRBJ1-2	few	TRBV6-5	-	14	TGTGCCAGCATCGCGCCACCACCTAACTATGGCTACACCTTC	CASIAPPPNYGYTF
TRBJ2-1	many	TRBV5-1	-	16	TGCGCCAGCAGCTCCGGGGGGCCCAGCTCCTACAATGAGCAGTTCTTC	CASSSGGPSSYNEQFF
TRBJ1-1	-	TRBV29-1	-	11	TGCAGCGTATCGGGGAACACTGAAGCTTTCTTT	CSVSGNTEAFF
TRBJ2-1	many	TRBV11-2	-	14	TGTGCCAGCAGCTTAAGTGGACCGAACAATGAGCAGTTCTTC	CASSLSGPNNEQFF
TRBJ1-2	-	TRBV7-2	-	14	TGTGCCAGCAGCTTAGGATCAGCAAGCGATGGCTACACCTTC	CASSLGSASDGYTF
TRBJ1-6	-	TRBV7-8	-	14	TGTGCCAGCAGCATAGGGAGCTATAATTCACCCCTCCACTTT	CASSIGSYNSPLHF
TRBJ2-2	-	TRBV29-1	-	14	TGCAGCGTTGAAGAGGGGTTGGACACCGGGGAGCTGTTTTTT	CSVEEGLDTGELFF
TRBJ1-2	few	TRBV7-8	-	15	TGTGCCAGCAGCTTCCACGTTGGACAAGACTATGGCTACACCTTC	CASSFHVGQDYGYTF
TRBJ1-5	-	TRBV2	-	15	TGTGCCAGCACGGAGGGTTTTTATAGCAATCAGCCCCAGCATTTT	CASTEGFYSNQPQHF
TRBJ2-6	-	TRBV7-9	-	17	TGTACCAGCAGCTTAGCAGGCGGTTACTCTGGGGCCAACGTCCTGACTTTC	CTSSLAGGYSGANVLTF
TRBJ1-4	many	TRBV20-1	-	13	TGCAGTGCTCCCCAAGGAGCTAATGAAAAACTGTTTTTT	CSAPQGANEKLFF
TRBJ1-4	-	TRBV2	-	14	TGTGCCAGCAGGGACACCGGGGACGCCGAAAAACTGTTTTTT	CASRDTGDAEKLFF
TRBJ2-7	many	TRBV5-1	TRBD2	19	TGCGCCAGCAGCCCCCTTTGGGCGGGGGAGTCGGGGACGCCCTACGAGCAGTACTTC	CASSPLWAGESGTPYEQYF
TRBJ1-5	-	TRBV12-3/TRBV12-4	-	15	TGTGCCAGCACCTCGACAGGATATAGCAATCAGCCCCAGCATTTT	CASTSTGYSNQPQHF
TRBJ2-7	-	TRBV24-1	TRBD2	16	TGTGCCACCAGTGATTTAGAGGGACTAGCGTACTACGAGCAGTACTTC	CATSDLEGLAYYEQYF
TRBJ2-3	many	TRBV3-1	TRBD2	18	TGTGCCAGCAGCCAACGACTAGCGGGGGGGTCTAGCACAGATACGCAGTATTTT	CASSQRLAGGSSTDTQYF
TRBJ2-7	-	TRBV3-1	-	18	TGTGCCAGCAGCCAAGATTCCGGGGCGCGGGTAGGGAAAAGAGAGCAGTACTTC	CASSQDSGARVGKREQYF
TRBJ2-1	few	TRBV20-1	-	11	TGCAGTGCTCCCGTCGACAATGAGCAGTTCTTC	CSAPVDNEQFF
TRBJ2-7	few	TRBV6-5	TRBD1	16	TGTGCCAGCAGTTACGCCCCGGGACAGGGGGCATACGAGCAGTACTTC	CASSYAPGQGAYEQYF
TRBJ1-6	-	TRBV19	-	14	TGTGCCAGTAGTCCCCGGACATCAGACCGGACCCTCCACTTT	CASSPRTSDRTLHF
TRBJ1-1	few	TRBV29-1	-	11	TGCAGCGTTGACAGGACCTCTGAAGCTTTCTTT	CSVDRTSEAFF
TRBJ1-1	few	TRBV7-2	-	14	TGTGCCAGCCGCCTGAGGATTACGAACACTGAAGCTTTCTTT	CASRLRITNTEAFF
TRBJ2-1	-	TRBV7-3	TRBD2	15	TGTGCCAGCAGCCCCAGCGGGGGGGCCGGCAATGAGCAGTTCTTC	CASSPSGGAGNEQFF
TRBJ1-2	-	TRBV11-2	-	11	TGTGCAGTTATATCGGAGTACGGCTACACCTTC	CAVISEYGYTF
TRBJ2-3	-	TRBV20-1	TRBD1	15	TGCAGTGCTTGTCGGAGACAGGGGATCACAGATACGCAGTATTTT	CSACRRQGITDTQYF
TRBJ2-3	-	TRBV4-3	-	15	TGCGCCAGCAGCCAAGCGGGGGTCAACACAGATACGCAGTATTTT	CASSQAGVNTDTQYF
TRBJ2-2	few	TRBV7-9	-	13	TGTGCCAGCGTCCAGATTCCCACCGGGGAGCTGTTTTTT	CASVQIPTGELFF
TRBJ1-3	many	TRBV7-9	-	15	TGTGCCAGCAGCCCCACCGCAGCTGGTCCGGACACCATATATTTT	CASSPTAAGPDTIYF
TRBJ2-3	-	TRBV5-1	-	15	TGCGCCAGCAGTTCTCTTCAGACAGTGACAGATACGCAGTATTTT	CASSSLQTVTDTQYF
TRBJ2-5	many	TRBV3-1	TRBD2	15	TGTGCCAGCAGCCAAGGCACGGGGGGGCGAGAGACCCAGTACTTC	CASSQGTGGRETQYF
TRBJ2-5	-	TRBV7-3	TRBD2	14	TGTGCCAGCAGCTCCGGACTAGCGGGCGATACCCAGTACTTC	CASSSGLAGDTQYF
TRBJ2-5	-	TRBV20-1	-	11	TGCAGTGCTAGAGCGGGTGGGGGCCAGTACTTC	CSARAGGGQYF
TRBJ1-3	-	TRBV10-3	-	15	TGTGCCATCAGTATGGGGGTAAACTCTGGAAACACCATATATTTT	CAISMGVNSGNTIYF
TRBJ1-1	few	TRBV27	TRBD1	16	TGTGCCAGCAGTTTAGGGGGAGGACAGGGTAGGACTGAAGCTTTCTTT	CASSLGGGQGRTEAFF
TRBJ2-7	few	TRBV29-1	-	12	TGCAGCGCCATGGGACGGACCTACGAGCAGTACTTC	CSAMGRTYEQYF
TRBJ2-2	few	TRBV30	-	15	TGTGCCTGGAGCAAGGGGGGTGAGGACACCGGGGAGCTGTTTTTT	CAWSKGGEDTGELFF
TRBJ2-3	-	TRBV29-1	-	15	TGCAGCGTTGAAGTTAACCCCAGGTTGGGAGATACGCAGTATTTT	CSVEVNPRLGDTQYF
TRBJ2-1	few	TRBV5-1	-	17	TGCGCCAGCAGCTTGAGGGCTAGCGCCCCCCCCGGGAATGAGCAGTTCTTC	CASSLRASAPPGNEQFF
TRBJ1-5	few	TRBV20-1	-	14	TGCAGTGCTAGCACCGGACAGAAAAATCAGCCCCAGCATTTT	CSASTGQKNQPQHF
TRBJ2-7	few	TRBV5-1	TRBD1	14	TGCGCCAGCAGCACCGGGACAGAGGACTACGAGCAGTACTTC	CASSTGTEDYEQYF
TRBJ2-7	-	TRBV5-1	TRBD1	15	TGCGCCAGCAGGGGAGGACAGGGTGGCTTCTACGAGCAGTACTTC	CASRGGQGGFYEQYF
TRBJ1-2	many	TRBV6-6	-	14	TGTGCCAGCAGTTACATTTTAGGGGGAGAAGGCTACACCTTC	CASSYILGGEGYTF
TRBJ1-6	-	TRBV5-6	-	13	TGTGCCAGCAGCTTGTCTCAGGATACACCCCTCCACTTT	CASSLSQDTPLHF
TRBJ2-1	-	TRBV9	-	16	TGTGCCAGCAGCGCCCGTGGATTGAGGTGGAACAATGAGCAGTTCTTC	CASSARGLRWNNEQFF
TRBJ2-3	few	TRBV29-1	TRBD2	14	TGCAGCGCCTTCGGACTAGCGGGGGCCGATACGCAGTATTTT	CSAFGLAGADTQYF
TRBJ1-1	many	TRBV4-2	-	13	TGTGCCAGCAGGAGGGGGGTAAACACTGAAGCTTTCTTT	CASRRGVNTEAFF
TRBJ2-7	many	TRBV24-1	-	13	TGTGCCACCAGTGATTTACAGGGAAGGGAGCAGTACTTC	CATSDLQGREQYF
TRBJ1-1	many	TRBV7-3	TRBD1	14	TGTGCCAGCAGCTTAAACAGGGGAAACACTGAAGCTTTCTTT	CASSLNRGNTEAFF